This TCR beta chain was observed in a study of blood T cell repertoires in COVID-19. Study overall: Acute and convalescent COVID-19 samples came from the United States, Italy and Spain. Nucleic acid was either cDNA or gDNA, and it came from T cells, B-cell-depleted T cells, or PBMCs.

Trimming at V came to 4 bases and at J to 4 bases, leaving 4 bases not matched to a gene. CDR1 and CDR2 (germline): LGHDT, YNNKEL (reference sequence). The CDR3 spans 14 residues. A few counts support this clone. The same CDR3 arises from other DNA sequences in this sample as well. Authors' processing steps: Counts of nucleated cells, estimated from reference gene primer amplification, were obtained. Generated by immunoSEQ multiplex PCR, the TCRdb table keeps only in-frame clones and is missing some. D and trimming were read from the DNA, whereas the V and J calls and clone size are those reported in that table. The table records over 400,000 clones, around 85% of them present only once.

Material for sequencing was peripheral blood. This chain uses TRBV3-1 (or the pseudogene TRBV3-2) with TRBJ1-5, with TRBD1 matching 7 bases. This clonotype originated in a human donor in a cohort sampled during active COVID-19. The DNA for the CDR3 is TGTGCCAGCAGCCCGGGACAGTCGAATCAGCCCCAGCATTTT. Translated, it gives CASSPGQSNQPQHF.